The TCR beta chain described here comes from a study of blood T cell repertoires in COVID-19. Study as a whole: From the United States, Italy and Spain came samples of acute and convalescent COVID-19. T cells, B-cell-depleted T cells, or PBMCs provided the cDNA or gDNA that served as material.

Assignments of participants to cohorts depended upon their own reported clinical history. Original processing notes: Reference gene primer amplification gave nucleated cell count estimates. The protocol was immunoSEQ multiplex PCR, while the TCRdb copy is restricted to in-frame clones and leaves out a portion. The V and J calls and clone size are taken from that table; D and trimming were inferred from the DNA. The data contain a few hundred thousand clones, around 89% of them singletons. The specimen sequenced was PBMCs or T cells enriched from blood (not recorded which). The TCR comes from a man aged 30-40 years who had been exposed to COVID-19.

Here the CDR3 reads CSAKSEAEAFF. The CDR3 coding sequence is TGCAGTGCTAAGTCAGAGGCTGAAGCTTTCTTT. V and J are TRBV20-1 and TRBJ1-1; unclear D gene. Germline CDR1 is DFQATT and CDR2 is SNEGSKA (reference sequence). V shed 4 bases and J shed 6 bases, with 9 bases lying between them. The CDR3 spans 11 residues.